This TCR beta chain was recovered during a study of T cell changes during pregnancy in multiple sclerosis. TCRdb's table, derived via immunoSEQ multiplex PCR, lists solely in-frame clones and lacks some. Among more than 80,000 clones listed, nearly 95% were seen once. CDR3 length equals 18 residues. Deletions cut 4 bases from V and 0 bases from J, with 21 bases between. CDR1 and CDR2 from the germline V gene are SGHTA and FQGTGA. This clonotype was sampled from a female donor with multiple sclerosis, enrolled in a pregnancy study. V is TRBV7-3 and J is TRBJ1-2; weak D call: TRBD1 (5 bases). The input for sequencing was peripheral blood, taken in the second trimester of pregnancy. The CDR3 protein is CASSSHPATGHTNYGYTF. CDR3 coding DNA: TGTGCCAGCAGCTCTCACCCGGCTACTGGACATACTAACTATGGCTACACCTTC.